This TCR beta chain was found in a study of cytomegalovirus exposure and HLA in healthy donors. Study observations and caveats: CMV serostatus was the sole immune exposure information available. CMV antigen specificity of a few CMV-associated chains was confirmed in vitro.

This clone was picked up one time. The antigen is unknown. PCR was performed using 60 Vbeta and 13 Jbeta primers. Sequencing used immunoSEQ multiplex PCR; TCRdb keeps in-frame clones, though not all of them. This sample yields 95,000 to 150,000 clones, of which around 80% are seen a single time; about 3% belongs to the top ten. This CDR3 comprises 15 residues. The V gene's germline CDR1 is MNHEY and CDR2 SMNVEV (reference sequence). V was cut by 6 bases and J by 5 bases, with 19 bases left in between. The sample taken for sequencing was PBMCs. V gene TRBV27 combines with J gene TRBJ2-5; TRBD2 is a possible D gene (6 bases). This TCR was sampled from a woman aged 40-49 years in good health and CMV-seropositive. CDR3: CASSQGLSQFETQYF. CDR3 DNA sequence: TGTGCCAGCAGCCAGGGACTGAGCCAATTTGAGACCCAGTACTTC.